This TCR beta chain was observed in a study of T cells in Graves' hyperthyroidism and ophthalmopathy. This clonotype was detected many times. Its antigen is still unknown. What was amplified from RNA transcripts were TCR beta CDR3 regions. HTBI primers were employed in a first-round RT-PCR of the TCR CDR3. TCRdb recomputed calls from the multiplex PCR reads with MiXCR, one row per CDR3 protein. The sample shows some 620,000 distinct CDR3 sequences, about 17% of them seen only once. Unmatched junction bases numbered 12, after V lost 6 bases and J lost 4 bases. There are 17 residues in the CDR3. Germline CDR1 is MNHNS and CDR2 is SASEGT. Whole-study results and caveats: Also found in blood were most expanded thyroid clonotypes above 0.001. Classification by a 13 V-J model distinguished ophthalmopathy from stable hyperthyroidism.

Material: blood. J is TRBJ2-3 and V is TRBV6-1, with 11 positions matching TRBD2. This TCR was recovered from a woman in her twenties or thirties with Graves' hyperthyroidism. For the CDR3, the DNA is TGTGCCAGCAGGCTAGCGGGAGGCTCTACTTCTCCAGATACGCAGTATTTT. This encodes CASRLAGGSTSPDTQYF.